The entry that follows covers one T cell receptor (beta chain) sequence. One entry per CDR3 protein results from TCRdb running MiXCR on the 5' RACE reads. The table records 81,000 or so distinct CDR3 sequences, roughly 8.4% of them present only once. The data were obtained in a study of human T cells and chemical hapten exposure. Study-wide context: TCR yields per sample varied mostly from small pooled library volume differences.

V lost 1 base, J lost 2 bases, and 2 bases lay in between. CDR1 and CDR2 (germline): LGHDT, YNNKEL (reference sequence). This CDR3 region has 12 residues. Whole blood that had not been fractionated was the source of extracted total RNA. This TCR derives from a male donor in good health. V and J are TRBV3-1 and TRBJ1-2; D is uncertain. CDR3 sequence: CASSQVNYGYTF. The CDR3 DNA sequence: TGTGCCAGCAGCCAAGTCAACTATGGCTACACCTTC.